These 27 T cell receptor beta chains share one sample of origin, sequenced in a study of tumor-infiltrating lymphocytes in primary liver carcinoma. Production of TCR beta cDNA used around 500 ng total RNA together with a constant-region primer. Investigators got TCR beta libraries out of three nested multiplex PCR rounds, done with slightly modified ARM-PCR. Researchers ran the first two PCR rounds for roughly 10 cycles each with TRBV1-TRBV30 forward primers and a C-beta reverse primer. TCRdb processed the multiplex PCR reads anew with MiXCR; each CDR3 protein has one entry. The sample lists approximately 320,000 distinct CDR3 sequences, approximately 54% occurring once. Out of unsorted whole blood came the blood RNA, and germline DNA was extracted as well. Sequencing input: peripheral blood. The receptors were sampled from a woman aged 25 to 39 with primary liver carcinoma and hepatitis B virus infection.

A note on this clonotype: A much larger clone sits a single nucleotide away, making a read error possible. V is TRBV12-3 or TRBV12-4 and J is TRBJ2-5; D may be TRBD2 (5 bases). V lost 3 bases to trimming and J lost 2 bases, with 16 bases between them. The CDR3 spans 16 residues. The CDR3 region is CASSLGSTRAQETQYF. The CDR3 coding sequence is TGTGCCAGCAGTTTGGGGAGCACCCGCGCGCAAGAGACCCAGTACTTC.

The J gene is TRBJ2-2, the V gene TRBV12-3 or TRBV12-4; TRBD1 aligns across 11 bases. CDR3 length equals 13 residues. V lost 11 bases and J lost 8; bases outside the gene matches: 7. This CDR3 reads CASDRGLKGELFF. CDR3 bases: TGTGCCTCGGACAGGGGGCTTAAGGGGGAGCTGTTTTTT.

To note about this clonotype: One end of the junction is discordant with germline, which a read error may explain. CDR3 sequence: CGVPPEEVFYNEQFF. For the CDR3, the DNA is TGCGGCGTACCCCCTGAAGAGGTTTTCTACAATGAGCAGTTCTTC. This chain links TRBV29-1 with TRBJ2-1; D is unclear. Germline CDR1 reads SQVTM; CDR2 reads ANQGSEA. This CDR3 comprises 15 residues.

The chain uses TRBV2 and TRBJ2-2; D is unresolved. The CDR3 sequence is 12 residues long. V was pared by 4 bases and J by 7 bases, with 7 bases between. CDR1 is SNHLY, CDR2 FYNNEI, per germline. The CDR3 bases are TGTGCCAGCAGTGGCACCGGCGGGGAGCTGTTTTTT. Its translation: CASSGTGGELFF.

As concerns this clonotype: A junction end diverges from the germline sequence, so it may reflect a read error. The J gene is TRBJ1-1, the V gene TRBV12-3 or TRBV12-4; D not certain. CDR3 length: 14 amino acids. The CDR3 loop is CASSWDGSGTEALF. CDR3 nucleotides: TGTGCCAGCAGTTGGGATGGGTCTGGCACTGAAGCTCTCTTT.

This chain connects TRBV6-6 to TRBJ2-6, with D uncertain. The CDR3 is 16 amino acids. Germline CDR1 is MNHNY and CDR2 is SVGAGI (reference sequence). Trimming pared 5 bases from V and 11 bases from J, leaving 22 bases between. CDR3 DNA: TGTGCCAGCAGTACGGTTCGAAGGTATCTCGAGGACGTCCTGACTTTC. This gives the protein CASSTVRRYLEDVLTF.

V is TRBV12-3 or TRBV12-4 and J is TRBJ2-7; D gene uncertain. Trimming pared 5 bases from V and 5 bases from J, leaving 16 bases between. The CDR3 is 14 amino acids. CDR3 residues: CASSRSRVYDEQYF. For the CDR3, the DNA is TGTGCCAGCAGTCGGAGTAGAGTGTACGACGAGCAGTACTTC.

Note on this clonotype: Just one base apart from a much larger clone, this may be a read error. V and J are TRBV11-2 and TRBJ2-7; 12 positions agree with TRBD1. The CDR3 is made up of 14 amino acids. The germline V gene has CDR1 SGHAT and CDR2 FQNNGV. CDR3 sequence: CTSSPGTGGGEQYF. The DNA for the CDR3 is TGTACCAGCAGCCCCGGGACAGGGGGCGGCGAGCAGTACTTC.

This clonotype has just a few counts. The chain employs TRBV28 and TRBJ1-2; 8 positions match TRBD1. Trimming took 7 bases from V and 3 from J; bases not matched to a gene: 10. The germline gives CDR1 MDHEN, CDR2 SYDVKM. The CDR3 extends over 15 amino acids. CDR3 sequence reads: CASTPGAGGYYGYTF. In nucleotides, the CDR3 is TGTGCCAGCACCCCGGGGGCAGGGGGCTACTATGGCTACACCTTC.

In regard to this clonotype: Germline is not matched at one junction end, which may reflect a read error. CDR3 in DNA: TGCAGGGCCGCTCGGTCTAACCATGGCTACACCTTC. Residues: CRAARSNHGYTF. The chain employs TRBV29-1 and TRBJ1-2, with D uncertain. From germline, CDR1 is SQVTM and CDR2 ANQGSEA. The CDR3 covers 12 residues.

As DNA, the CDR3 is TGTGCCAGCAGTTTATCCTACCAGCGGGAATACAATGAGCAGTTCTTC. Translated: CASSLSYQREYNEQFF. The chain has TRBV12-3 or TRBV12-4 and TRBJ2-1; 7 positions match TRBD2. CDR3 size: 16 residues. The V gene end was trimmed by 2 bases and the J gene end by 4 bases; junction bases not matched to a gene: 8.

This clonotype was seen a few times. The chain employs TRBV13 and TRBJ1-4; D possibly corresponds to TRBD1 (6 bases). Germline CDR1 is PRHDT and CDR2 is FYEKMQ (reference sequence). The V end was cut by 4 bases, the J end by 4 bases, with 22 bases between. The length of the CDR3 is 18 residues. CDR3 in amino acids: CASSSRQLVAGDNEKLFF. The DNA of the CDR3 is TGTGCCAGCAGCTCCCGACAATTGGTTGCAGGGGATAATGAAAAACTGTTTTTT.

CDR3 DNA sequence: TGTGCCAGCAGCGTGGGGACAGCAGGCTCTGGAAACACCATATATTTT. Residues: CASSVGTAGSGNTIYF. The chain links TRBV7-8 to TRBJ1-3; 7 positions agree with TRBD1. The germline V gene encodes CDR1 SGHVS and CDR2 FQNEAQ. Unmatched junction bases numbered 7, after V lost 5 bases and J lost 0 bases. This CDR3 region has 16 residues.

The chain carries TRBV12-3 or TRBV12-4 and TRBJ2-6, with TRBD1 matching 7 bases. The CDR3 runs 18 residues. V was pared by 6 bases and J by 0 bases, with 11 bases of the junction left unmatched. DNA for the CDR3: TGTGCCAGCAGAACTACACGGGACAGATCCTCTGGGGCCAACGTCCTGACTTTC. Encoded protein: CASRTTRDRSSGANVLTF.

This clonotype was observed a single time. This sequence may be a read error, since a much larger clone differs from it by one base. V and J are TRBV29-1 and TRBJ1-3, with TRBD1 matching 8 bases. The CDR3 sequence is 16 residues long. V lost 7 bases and J lost 0; bases outside the gene matches: 11. Germline assignment: CDR1 SQVTM and CDR2 ANQGSEA. CDR3 DNA: TGCAGCGCTCGAAGTGTGGACAGGGACTCTGGAAACACCATATATTTT. This sequence encodes CSARSVDRDSGNTIYF.

The rearrangement uses TRBV28 and TRBJ2-7; TRBD2 might be the D (6 bases). Germline V lookup: CDR1 MDHEN, CDR2 SYDVKM. V was shortened by 5 bases and J by 3 bases, with 11 bases between the two germline ends. CDR3 length equals 13 residues. The CDR3 DNA reads TGTGCCAGCAGTACGGGGGTCCTCTACGAGCAGTACTTC. Protein product: CASSTGVLYEQYF.

As for this clonotype: This may stem from a read error, because a much larger clone lies one nucleotide away. The rearrangement links TRBV29-1 to TRBJ1-2; D gene unclear. CDR1 and CDR2 (germline): SQVTM, ANQGSEA. The CDR3 runs to 13 residues. V was trimmed by 5 bases and J by 4 bases, leaving 14 bases between them. The CDR3 DNA reads TGCAGCGTTCCAGTACCGAGTAGCTATGGCTACACCTTC. This translates into CSVPVPSSYGYTF.

With respect to this clonotype: This may be a read error: a much more frequent sequence differs by one nucleotide. V gene TRBV4-3 combines with J gene TRBJ1-2; D unresolved. CDR3 length: 14 residues. The germline V gene encodes CDR1 LGHNA and CDR2 YSLEER. DNA for the CDR3: TGCGCCAGCAGCCAAGTTCAGGCTACCTATGGCTACGCCTTC. This gives the protein CASSQVQATYGYAF.

DNA for the CDR3: TGTGCCAGCAGCTTAGTGCCTAGCGGGAGTGACGAGCAGTACTTC. Its translation: CASSLVPSGSDEQYF. This chain links TRBV7-9 with TRBJ2-7; TRBD2 matches at 10 bases. V gave up 1 base and J gave up 5 bases; unmatched junction bases: 5. This CDR3 is 15 amino acids long. Germline loops: CDR1 SEHNR, CDR2 FQNEAQ (reference sequence).

This clonotype was counted between two and nine times. This sequence joins TRBV11-2 and TRBJ2-1; no firm D call. The CDR3 is 15 amino acids. The V and J ends lost 3 bases and 5 bases respectively, with 14 bases between them. The germline CDR1 and CDR2 sequences are SGHAT and FQNNGV. As DNA, the CDR3 is TGTGCCAGCAGCTTTAATATAGACACAAACAATGAGCAGTTCTTC. Translation gives CASSFNIDTNNEQFF.

This clonotype was seen ten or more times. This rearrangement joins TRBV6-5 to TRBJ2-7; 7 nucleotides line up with TRBD1. The CDR3 length is 13 residues. The germline gives CDR1 MNHEY, CDR2 SVGAGI. The junction had 0 bases not matched to a gene; V was cut back by 2 bases and J by 2 bases. The CDR3 is CASSYRGPYEQYF. The CDR3 region has the DNA TGTGCCAGCAGTTACAGGGGGCCCTACGAGCAGTACTTC.

Notes on this clonotype: It may be a read error: a sequence one base away is much more abundant. This chain joins TRBV4-1 and TRBJ1-2; a possible D gene is TRBD1 (6 bases). The germline gives CDR1 MGHRA, CDR2 YSYEKL. This CDR3 is built from 15 residues. With 4 bases removed from V and 5 bases from J, the gap between germline ends came to 17 bases. DNA for the CDR3: TGCGCCAGCAGCCGTGCAGGGGCCCGGGTATATGGCTACACCTTC. This gives the protein CASSRAGARVYGYTF.

The rearrangement links TRBV7-9 to TRBJ2-1; 8 bases agree with TRBD2. V shed 3 bases, J shed 7 bases, and the junction held 5 bases outside the gene matches. The CDR3 contains 14 residues. Germline loops: CDR1 SEHNR, CDR2 FQNEAQ (reference sequence). The CDR3 DNA is TGTGCCAGCAGCTTTTTCCGGGAGGGGAATGAGCAGTTCTTC. Amino acid sequence: CASSFFREGNEQFF.

This clonotype was seen repeatedly, ten times or more. The chain is built from TRBV29-1 and TRBJ2-7; 10 bases are a match to TRBD2. Germline trimming cut 6 bases from V and 0 bases from J; bases unmatched to any gene: 5. The CDR3 sequence is 14 residues long. Germline loops: CDR1 SQVTM, CDR2 ANQGSEA. CDR3 sequence: CSVTRTSGSYEQYF. CDR3 DNA: TGCAGCGTCACCCGGACTAGCGGCTCCTACGAGCAGTACTTC.

About this clonotype itself: An end of the junction does not agree with germline; a read error may underlie this. The chain employs TRBV7-9 and TRBJ1-2; no clear D. Germline V lookup: CDR1 SEHNR, CDR2 FQNEAQ (reference sequence). This CDR3 comprises 10 residues. CDR3 protein: CTSSSDRYTF. As DNA, the CDR3 is TGTACCAGCAGCTCGGACCGCTACACCTTC. The full variable domain, with the rest looked up from reference TRBV7-9 and TRBJ1-2, is DTGVSQNPRHKITKRGQNVTFRCDPISEHNRLYWYRQTLGQGPEFLTYFQNEAQLEKSRLLSDRFSAERPKGSFSTLEIQRTEQGDSAMYLCTSSSDRYTFGSGTRLTVV.

The V call is TRBV12-3 or TRBV12-4, the J call TRBJ1-5; D unresolved. CDR3 length equals 14 residues. V lost 0 bases and J 9 bases, leaving 12 bases between the germline ends. CDR3 in DNA: TGTGCCAGCAGTTTAGCGGGGTGGGATCGGCCCCAGCATTTT. It yields the protein CASSLAGWDRPQHF.

This clonotype was recorded many times. The J gene is TRBJ2-3, the V gene TRBV6-2 or TRBV6-3; no clear D. This CDR3 is built from 12 residues. The V end was cut by 2 bases, the J end by 8 bases, with 8 bases between. Per the germline V gene, CDR1 is MNHEY and CDR2 is SVGEGT. The CDR3 DNA follows: TGTGCCAGCAGTTACACGTCCGGTACGCAGTATTTT. Translation gives CASSYTSGTQYF.